This T cell receptor (beta chain) came from a study of a mutant IDH1 vaccine in newly diagnosed glioma. Study-level information: An approximately 62% male, approximately 38% female split and a mean age of about 43 years characterized treated patients. Before enrollment, patients got radiotherapy alone, temozolomide alone, or mostly the combination. Study-wide results and caveats: Pseudoprogression seemingly bore no relation to changes in top peripheral T cell clonotypes.

This clone was recorded a few times. Its antigen is unidentified. Documented time point: baseline, week 1 (first vaccination visit). Treatment here: pre-vaccination baseline after standard-of-care therapy. Those who donated had recent WHO grade 3 or 4 IDH1-mutant, ATRX-lost astrocytomas. Data came from immunoSEQ multiplex PCR; TCRdb stores just in-frame clones and leaves some out. The sample lists under 65,000 clones; roughly 80% were seen once. The V gene lost 5 bases and the J gene lost 7 bases, with 2 bases spanning the gap. This CDR3 has 10 residues. Per the germline V gene, CDR1 is SEHNR and CDR2 is FQNEAQ (reference sequence).

The V and J genes are TRBV7-9 and TRBJ1-4; no clear D. The specimen comprised PBMCs, sampled from a glioma patient treated with radiotherapy, temozolomide or both. This sequence was found in a woman aged 40 to 49 with glioma. The CDR3: CASSGEKLFF. CDR3 nucleotide sequence: TGTGCCAGCAGCGGTGAAAAACTGTTTTTT. The full variable domain, in which reference TRBV7-9 and TRBJ1-4 provide the parts outside the CDR3, is DTGVSQNPRHKITKRGQNVTFRCDPISEHNRLYWYRQTLGQGPEFLTYFQNEAQLEKSRLLSDRFSAERPKGSFSTLEIQRTEQGDSAMYLCASSGEKLFFGSGTQLSVL.